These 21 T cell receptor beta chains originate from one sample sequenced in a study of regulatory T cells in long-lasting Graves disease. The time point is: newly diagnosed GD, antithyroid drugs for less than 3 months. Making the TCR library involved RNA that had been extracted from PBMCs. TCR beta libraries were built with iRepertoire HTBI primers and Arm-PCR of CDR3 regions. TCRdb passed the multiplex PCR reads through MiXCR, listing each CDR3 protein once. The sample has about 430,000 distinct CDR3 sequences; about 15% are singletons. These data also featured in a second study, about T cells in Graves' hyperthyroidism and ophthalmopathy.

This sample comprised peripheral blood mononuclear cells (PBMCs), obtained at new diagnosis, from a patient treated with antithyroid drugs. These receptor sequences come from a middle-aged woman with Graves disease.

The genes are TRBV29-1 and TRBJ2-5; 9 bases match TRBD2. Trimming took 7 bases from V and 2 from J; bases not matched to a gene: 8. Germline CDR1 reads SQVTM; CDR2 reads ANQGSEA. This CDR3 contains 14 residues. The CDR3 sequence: CSGTGAGGQETQYF. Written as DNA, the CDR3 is TGCAGCGGCACTGGGGCGGGAGGGCAAGAGACCCAGTACTTC.

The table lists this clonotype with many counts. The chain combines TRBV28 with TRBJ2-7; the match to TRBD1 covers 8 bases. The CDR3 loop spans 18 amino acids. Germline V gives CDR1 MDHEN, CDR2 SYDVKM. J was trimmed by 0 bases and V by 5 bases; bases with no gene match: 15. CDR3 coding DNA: TGTGCCAGCAGTCTCAAGAATAAACGGGACAGGATCTCCTACGAGCAGTACTTC. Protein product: CASSLKNKRDRISYEQYF.

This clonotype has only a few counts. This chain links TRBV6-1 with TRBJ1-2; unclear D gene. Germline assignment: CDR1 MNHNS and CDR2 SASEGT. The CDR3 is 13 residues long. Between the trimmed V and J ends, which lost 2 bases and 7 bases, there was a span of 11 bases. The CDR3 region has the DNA TGTGCCAGCAGTGAAATGGCAGTCCCTGGCTACACCTTC. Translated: CASSEMAVPGYTF.

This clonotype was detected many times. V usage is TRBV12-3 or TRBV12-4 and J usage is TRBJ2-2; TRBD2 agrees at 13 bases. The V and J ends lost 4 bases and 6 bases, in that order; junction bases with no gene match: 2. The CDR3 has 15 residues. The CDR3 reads CASSWTSGSPGELFF. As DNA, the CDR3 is TGTGCCAGCAGTTGGACTAGCGGGAGTCCCGGGGAGCTGTTTTTT.

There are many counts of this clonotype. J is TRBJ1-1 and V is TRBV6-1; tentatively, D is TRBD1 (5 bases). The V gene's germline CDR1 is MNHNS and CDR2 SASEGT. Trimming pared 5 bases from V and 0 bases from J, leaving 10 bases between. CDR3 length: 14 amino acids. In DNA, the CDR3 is TGTGCCAGCAGTACCCGACAGTTGAACACTGAAGCTTTCTTT. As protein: CASSTRQLNTEAFF.

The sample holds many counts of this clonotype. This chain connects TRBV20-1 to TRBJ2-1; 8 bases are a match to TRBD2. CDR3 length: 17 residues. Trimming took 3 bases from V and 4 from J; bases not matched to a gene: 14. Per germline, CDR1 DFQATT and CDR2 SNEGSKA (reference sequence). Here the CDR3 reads CSASFDGRLAGYNEQFF. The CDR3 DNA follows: TGCAGTGCTAGTTTCGACGGAAGGCTAGCGGGTTACAATGAGCAGTTCTTC.

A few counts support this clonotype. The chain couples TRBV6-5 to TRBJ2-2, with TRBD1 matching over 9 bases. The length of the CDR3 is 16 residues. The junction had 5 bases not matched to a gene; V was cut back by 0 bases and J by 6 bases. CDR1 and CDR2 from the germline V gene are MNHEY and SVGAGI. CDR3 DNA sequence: TGTGCCAGCAGTTACTCGACAGGGGGTAATTCCGGGGAGCTGTTTTTT. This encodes CASSYSTGGNSGELFF.

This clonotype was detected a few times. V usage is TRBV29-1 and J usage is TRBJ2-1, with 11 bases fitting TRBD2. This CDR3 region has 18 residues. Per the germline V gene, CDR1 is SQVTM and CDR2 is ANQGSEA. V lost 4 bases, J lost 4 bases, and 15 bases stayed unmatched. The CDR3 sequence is CSVVPLAGVPRSYNEQFF. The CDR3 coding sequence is TGCAGCGTTGTTCCACTAGCGGGAGTTCCGAGATCGTACAATGAGCAGTTCTTC.

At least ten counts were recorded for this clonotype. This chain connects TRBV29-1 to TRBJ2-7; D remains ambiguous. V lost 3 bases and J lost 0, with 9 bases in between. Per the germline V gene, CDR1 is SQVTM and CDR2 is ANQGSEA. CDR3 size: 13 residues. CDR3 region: CSVDGGNSYEQYF. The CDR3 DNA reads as TGCAGCGTTGATGGTGGCAACTCCTACGAGCAGTACTTC.

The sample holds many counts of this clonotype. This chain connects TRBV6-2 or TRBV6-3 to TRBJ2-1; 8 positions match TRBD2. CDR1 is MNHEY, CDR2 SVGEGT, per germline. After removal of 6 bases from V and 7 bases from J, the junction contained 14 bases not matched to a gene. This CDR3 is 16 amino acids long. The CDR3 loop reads CASRNKREFLINEQFF. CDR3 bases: TGTGCCAGCAGGAACAAGCGGGAGTTCTTAATAAATGAGCAGTTCTTC.

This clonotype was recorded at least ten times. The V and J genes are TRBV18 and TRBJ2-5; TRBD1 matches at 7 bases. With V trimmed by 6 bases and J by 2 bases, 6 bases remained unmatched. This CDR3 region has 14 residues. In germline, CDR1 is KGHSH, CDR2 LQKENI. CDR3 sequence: CASSRGTDQETQYF. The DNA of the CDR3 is TGTGCCAGCTCCCGAGGGACAGATCAAGAGACCCAGTACTTC.

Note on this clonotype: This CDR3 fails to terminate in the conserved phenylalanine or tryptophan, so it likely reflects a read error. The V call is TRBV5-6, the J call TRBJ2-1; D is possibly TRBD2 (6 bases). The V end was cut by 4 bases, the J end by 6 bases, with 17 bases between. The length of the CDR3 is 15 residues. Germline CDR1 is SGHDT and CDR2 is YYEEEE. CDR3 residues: CASSPTRLEVNEQFL. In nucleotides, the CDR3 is TGTGCCAGCAGCCCGACTAGACTTGAGGTCAATGAGCAGTTCCTC.

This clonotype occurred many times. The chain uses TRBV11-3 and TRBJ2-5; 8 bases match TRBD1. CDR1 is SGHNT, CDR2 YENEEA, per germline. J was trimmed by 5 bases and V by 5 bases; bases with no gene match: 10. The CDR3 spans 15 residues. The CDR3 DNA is TGTGCCAGCAGCCCCCCCGCAGGGGGCAAGGAGACCCAGTACTTC. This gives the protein CASSPPAGGKETQYF.

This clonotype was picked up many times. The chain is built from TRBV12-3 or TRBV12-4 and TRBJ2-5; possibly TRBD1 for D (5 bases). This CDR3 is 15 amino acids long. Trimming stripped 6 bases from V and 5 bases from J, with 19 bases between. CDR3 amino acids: CASSQTTTGLETQYF. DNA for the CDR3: TGTGCCAGCAGCCAAACTACAACAGGTTTGGAGACCCAGTACTTC.

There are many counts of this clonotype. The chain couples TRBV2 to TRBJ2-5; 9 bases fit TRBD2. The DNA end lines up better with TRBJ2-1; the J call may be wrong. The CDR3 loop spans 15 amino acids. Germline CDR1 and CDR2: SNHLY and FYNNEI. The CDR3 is CASSPEPGTSLEQFF. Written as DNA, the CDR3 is TGTGCCAGCAGTCCAGAGCCCGGGACTAGCCTTGAGCAGTTCTTC.

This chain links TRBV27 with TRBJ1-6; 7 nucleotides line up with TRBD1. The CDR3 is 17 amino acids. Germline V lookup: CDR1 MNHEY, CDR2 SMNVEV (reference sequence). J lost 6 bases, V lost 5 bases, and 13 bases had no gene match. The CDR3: CASSQGDPGWTNSPLHF. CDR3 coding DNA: TGTGCCAGCAGTCAGGGGGACCCCGGATGGACTAATTCACCCCTCCACTTT.

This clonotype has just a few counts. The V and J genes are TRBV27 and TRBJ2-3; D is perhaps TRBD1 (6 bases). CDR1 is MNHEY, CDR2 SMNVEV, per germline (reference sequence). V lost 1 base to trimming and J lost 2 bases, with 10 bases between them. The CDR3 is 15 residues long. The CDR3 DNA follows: TGTGCCAGCAGTTTATGGGCAGGGGTCACAGATACGCAGTATTTT. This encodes CASSLWAGVTDTQYF.

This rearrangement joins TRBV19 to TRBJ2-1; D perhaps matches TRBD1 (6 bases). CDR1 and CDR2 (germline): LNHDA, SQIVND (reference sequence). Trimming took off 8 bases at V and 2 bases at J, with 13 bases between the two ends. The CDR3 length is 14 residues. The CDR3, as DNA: TGTGCCAGTCGACCGGGACATACCTACAATGAGCAGTTCTTC. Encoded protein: CASRPGHTYNEQFF. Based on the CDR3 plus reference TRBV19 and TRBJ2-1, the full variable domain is DGGITQSPKYLFRKEGQNVTLSCEQNLNHDAMYWYRQDPGQGLRLIYYSQIVNDFQKGDIAEGYSVSREKKESFPLTVTSAQKNPTAFYLCASRPGHTYNEQFFGPGTRLTVL.

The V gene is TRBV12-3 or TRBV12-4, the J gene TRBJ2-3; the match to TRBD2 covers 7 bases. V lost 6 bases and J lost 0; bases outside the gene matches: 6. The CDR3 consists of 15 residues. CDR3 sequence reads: CASRNGGISTDTQYF. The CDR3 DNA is TGTGCCAGCAGAAACGGGGGGATTAGCACAGATACGCAGTATTTT.

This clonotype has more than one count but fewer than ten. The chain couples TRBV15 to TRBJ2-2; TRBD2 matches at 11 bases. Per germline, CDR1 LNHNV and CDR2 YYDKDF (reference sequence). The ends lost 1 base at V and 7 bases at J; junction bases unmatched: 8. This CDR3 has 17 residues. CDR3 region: CATSRATSGSVIGELFF. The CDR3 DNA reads TGTGCCACCAGCAGAGCAACTAGCGGGAGTGTTATCGGGGAGCTGTTTTTT.

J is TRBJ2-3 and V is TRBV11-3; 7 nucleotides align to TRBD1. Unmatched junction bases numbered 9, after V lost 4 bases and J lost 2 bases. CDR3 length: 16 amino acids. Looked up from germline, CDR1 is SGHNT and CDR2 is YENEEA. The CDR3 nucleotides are TGTGCCAGCAGCTACCTTGGACAGGTGTACACAGATACGCAGTATTTT. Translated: CASSYLGQVYTDTQYF.